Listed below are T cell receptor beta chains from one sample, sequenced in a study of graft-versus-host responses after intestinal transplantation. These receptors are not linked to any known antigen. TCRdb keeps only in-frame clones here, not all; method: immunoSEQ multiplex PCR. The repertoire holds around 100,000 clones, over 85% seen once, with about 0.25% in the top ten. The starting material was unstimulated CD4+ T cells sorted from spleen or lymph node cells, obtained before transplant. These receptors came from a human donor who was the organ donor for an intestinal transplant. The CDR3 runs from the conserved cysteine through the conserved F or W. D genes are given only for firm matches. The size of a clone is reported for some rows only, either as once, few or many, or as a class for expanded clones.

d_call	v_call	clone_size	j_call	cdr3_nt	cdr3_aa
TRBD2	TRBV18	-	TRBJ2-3	TGTGCCAGCTCGGAAGGGACTAGCGGGAGCGGGGCAGATACGCAGTATTTT	CASSEGTSGSGADTQYF
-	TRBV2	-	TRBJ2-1	TGTGCCAGCAGTGAAGCGCCGGATTGGAGAAGTAATGAGCAGTTCTTC	CASSEAPDWRSNEQFF
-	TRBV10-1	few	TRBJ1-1	TGCGCCAGCAGTGAGTCGGAGGGGCGCGAAGCTTTCTTT	CASSESEGREAFF
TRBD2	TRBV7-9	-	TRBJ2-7	TGTGCCAGCAGCTGGACTAGCGGGAGTTACGAGCAGTACTTC	CASSWTSGSYEQYF
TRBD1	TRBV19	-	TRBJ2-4	TGTGCCAGTAGTAGAACGGGACAGGGGAAGAAACTAGCCAAAAACATTCAGTACTTC	CASSRTGQGKKLAKNIQYF
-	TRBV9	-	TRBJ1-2	TGTGCGAGTTCAACAGGGCAATCCTATGGCTACACCTTC	CASSTGQSYGYTF
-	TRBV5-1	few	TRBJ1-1	TGCGCCAGCAGACAGGGCACTGAAGCTTTCTTT	CASRQGTEAFF
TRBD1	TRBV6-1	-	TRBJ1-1	TGTGCCAGCAGGTCAGGGGGTTGGACTGAAGCTTTCTTT	CASRSGGWTEAFF
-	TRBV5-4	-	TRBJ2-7	TGTGCCAGCAGCTTGACCCTGCCCGGTGGAGAGCAGTACTTC	CASSLTLPGGEQYF
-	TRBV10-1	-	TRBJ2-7	TGCGCCAGCAGGAGCGGGTACTACTACGAGCAGTACTTC	CASRSGYYYEQYF
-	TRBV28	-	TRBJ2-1	TGTGCCAGCAGTTTATCCCCTACCGGGACCTACAATGAGCAGTTCTTC	CASSLSPTGTYNEQFF
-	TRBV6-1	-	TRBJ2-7	TGTGCCAGCAGCGTCGTTAGGCGTTCCTACGAGCAGTACTTC	CASSVVRRSYEQYF
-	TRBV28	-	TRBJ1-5	TGTGCCAGCAGTCGGCGACCAACAGGGAGGTTGTACTATCAGCCCCAGCATTTT	CASSRRPTGRLYYQPQHF
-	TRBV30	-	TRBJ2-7	TGTGCCTGGAGTAGGAGGAGGAGCTCCTACGAGCAGTACTTC	CAWSRRRSSYEQYF
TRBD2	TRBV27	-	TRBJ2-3	TGTGCCAGCAGTAAACCGGGACTAGCAGGGCGAGCGCAGTATTTT	CASSKPGLAGRAQYF
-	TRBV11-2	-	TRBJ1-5	TGTGCCAGCAGCGAACCGGGACGGATGGACGATCAGCCCCAGCATTTT	CASSEPGRMDDQPQHF
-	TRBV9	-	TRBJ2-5	TGTGCCAGCAGCCGTTTAGGGGGGGAAGAGACCCAGTACTTC	CASSRLGGEETQYF
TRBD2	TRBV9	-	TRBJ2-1	TGTGCCAGCAGCGTAGCTGGGATAGGGCTAGCGGGAGTACAGGAGCAGTTCTTC	CASSVAGIGLAGVQEQFF
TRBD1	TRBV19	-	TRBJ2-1	TGTGCCAGTAGTATACCGGGACAGGGGGCTGGCGATGAGCAGTTCTTC	CASSIPGQGAGDEQFF
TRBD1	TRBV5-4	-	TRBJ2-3	TGTGCCAGCAGCAATACGGGACAGGGATACGGCACAGATACGCAGTATTTT	CASSNTGQGYGTDTQYF
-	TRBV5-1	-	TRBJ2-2	TGCGCCAGCAGCTTGGGGACAGCGAACACCGGGGAGCTGTTTTTT	CASSLGTANTGELFF
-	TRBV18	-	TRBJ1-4	TGTGCCAGCTCCCTAAACCACGCCAGGCGGGAAAAACTGTTTTTT	CASSLNHARREKLFF
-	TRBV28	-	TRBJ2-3	TGTGCCACCCTACTCAGCTCTAGCACAGATACGCAGTATTTT	CATLLSSSTDTQYF
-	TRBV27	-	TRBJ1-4	TGTGCCAGCAGCTCATTACAGCTAACTAATGAAAAACTGTTTTTT	CASSSLQLTNEKLFF
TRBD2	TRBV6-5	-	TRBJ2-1	TGTGCCAGCAGTTACCGGGGGGGCTACAATGAGCAGTTCTTC	CASSYRGGYNEQFF
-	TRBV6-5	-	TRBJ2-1	TGTGCCAGCAGTGATCAGGGGCGAATGCAGTTCTTC	CASSDQGRMQFF
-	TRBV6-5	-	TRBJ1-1	TGTGCCAGCAGTTACGGGTATAACACTGAAGCTTTCTTT	CASSYGYNTEAFF
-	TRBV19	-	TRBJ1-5	TGTGCCAGTAGTGGAACAGGGTACTTCAATCAGCCCCAGCATTTT	CASSGTGYFNQPQHF
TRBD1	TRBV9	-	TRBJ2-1	TGTGCCAGCAGCGTCCGGGACAGCAGCTACAATGAGCAGTTCTTC	CASSVRDSSYNEQFF
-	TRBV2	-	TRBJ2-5	TGTGCCAGCAGTGGGGGGCAAGAGACCCAGTACTTC	CASSGGQETQYF
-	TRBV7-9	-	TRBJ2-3	TGTGCCAGCAGCTTAGGGGACTCCGGTGCCGATACGCAGTATTTT	CASSLGDSGADTQYF
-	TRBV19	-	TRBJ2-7	TGTGCCAGTAAGGCCGGCCGTGCCTACGAGCAGTACTTC	CASKAGRAYEQYF
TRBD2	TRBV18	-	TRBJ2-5	TGTGCCAGCTCACCCAGCGGGAGGGCCGCGGAGACCCAGTACTTC	CASSPSGRAAETQYF
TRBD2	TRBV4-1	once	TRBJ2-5	TGCGCCAGCAGCCAAGGTCTTAGCGGGAGGGCCCTCCAGGAGACCCAGTACTTC	CASSQGLSGRALQETQYF
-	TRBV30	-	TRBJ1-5	TGTGCCTGGAGTGTCACCGGATTCAATCAGCCCCAGCATTTT	CAWSVTGFNQPQHF
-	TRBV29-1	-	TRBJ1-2	TGCAGCGTTGGGGGGCGGTCGGGCTACACCTTC	CSVGGRSGYTF
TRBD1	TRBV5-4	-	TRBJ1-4	TGTGCCAGCAGCACCAGGGACAGGGGGCGGAATGAAAAACTGTTTTTT	CASSTRDRGRNEKLFF
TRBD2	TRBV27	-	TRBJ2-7	TGTGCCAGCACCCGACTAGCGGGAGGGCCAATAATCTACGAGCAGTACTTC	CASTRLAGGPIIYEQYF
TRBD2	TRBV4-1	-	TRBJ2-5	TGCGCCAGCAGCCAAGCTAGCGGGAGGTACCAAGAGACCCAGTACTTC	CASSQASGRYQETQYF
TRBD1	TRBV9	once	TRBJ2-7	TGTGCCAGCAGTACCGGGACAGGGCCCTACGAGCAGTACTTC	CASSTGTGPYEQYF
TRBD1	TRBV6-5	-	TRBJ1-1	TGTGCCAGCAGTTACGCGCAGGGGGCTATGAACACTGAAGCTTTCTTT	CASSYAQGAMNTEAFF
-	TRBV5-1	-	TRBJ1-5	TGCGCCAGCAGCTTGGGGGCAGGGGGCAATCAGCCCCAGCATTTT	CASSLGAGGNQPQHF
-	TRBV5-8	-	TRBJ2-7	TGTGCCAGCAGCCCAAGGACGGGACCTAGGGTTTACGAGCAGTACTTC	CASSPRTGPRVYEQYF
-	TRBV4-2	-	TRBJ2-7	TGTGCCAGCAGCCAAGATCTCACAGGACCATACGAGCAGTACTTC	CASSQDLTGPYEQYF
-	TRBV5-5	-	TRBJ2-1	TGTGCCAGCAGCTTAAGTCTAAGCTCCTACAATGAGCAGTTCTTC	CASSLSLSSYNEQFF
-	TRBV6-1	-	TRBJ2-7	TGTGCCAGCAAAGGGCAGGCCTACGAGCAGTACTTC	CASKGQAYEQYF
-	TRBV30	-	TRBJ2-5	TGTGCCTGGAGTGTAAGTCTACCTCAAGAGACCCAGTACTTC	CAWSVSLPQETQYF
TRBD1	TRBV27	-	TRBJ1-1	TGTGCCAGCAGTTTATCTCAGACGGCAGGGGGAGTAACTGAAGCTTTCTTT	CASSLSQTAGGVTEAFF
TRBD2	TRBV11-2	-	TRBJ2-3	TGTGCCAGCAGCTTAGCTGCGGGACTATTTCCTACAACGCAGTATTTT	CASSLAAGLFPTTQYF
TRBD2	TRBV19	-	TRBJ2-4	TGTGCCAGTAGCCTAATACATAGCGGGAGCGATAGATTAAACATTCAGTACTTC	CASSLIHSGSDRLNIQYF
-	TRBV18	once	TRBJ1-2	TGTGCCAGCTCACCAGGACGGGACTATGGCTACACCTTC	CASSPGRDYGYTF
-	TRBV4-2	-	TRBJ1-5	TGTGCCAGCAGCCAAGATAGAAGGGGCAATCAGCCCCAGCATTTT	CASSQDRRGNQPQHF
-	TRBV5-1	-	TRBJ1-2	TGCGCCAGCAGCTTGGGACAGTATGGCTACACCTTC	CASSLGQYGYTF
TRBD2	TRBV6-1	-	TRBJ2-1	TGTGCCAGCAGTGAGCTAGCGGGAGGGTACAATGAGCAGTTCTTC	CASSELAGGYNEQFF
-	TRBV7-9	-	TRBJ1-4	TGTGCCAGCAGCTCACAGGGTGAAAAACTGTTTTTT	CASSSQGEKLFF